Below, 26 T cell receptor beta chains from the same sample are listed, as sequenced in a study of T cell repertoires in cytomegalovirus infection. TCRdb passed the reads through MiXCR, listing each CDR3 protein once. The sample holds approximately 490,000 distinct CDR3 sequences, over 9% seen once. The source material was PBMCs. These receptors were collected from a human donor in good health (CMV status not recorded). Some clones in this sample may be carry-over from other donors' samples.

This clonotype was counted at least ten times. V gene TRBV7-8 combines with J gene TRBJ2-7; possibly TRBD1 for D (6 bases). Trimming removed 5 bases at V and 0 bases at J, with 11 bases between. Germline-derived CDR1 and CDR2 are SGHVS and FQNEAQ. This CDR3 is built from 14 residues. Written as DNA, the CDR3 is TGTGCCAGCAGCGGAGACAGGTTCTCCTACGAGCAGTACTTC. Protein sequence: CASSGDRFSYEQYF.

This clonotype was detected many times. The chain has TRBV5-1 and TRBJ2-1; a weak D match, TRBD1 (5 bases). The CDR3 is 14 amino acids. The V end lost 4 bases, the J end lost 4 bases, and 12 bases lay between the germline ends. CDR1 and CDR2 from the germline V gene are SGHRS and YFSETQ. The CDR3, as DNA: TGCGCCAGCAGCCGGTCTCAGGGTTACAATGAGCAGTTCTTC. It specifies CASSRSQGYNEQFF.

This clonotype was detected ten times or more. V is TRBV15 and J is TRBJ1-4; 9 nucleotides agree with TRBD1. The CDR3 is made up of 13 amino acids. Germline values: CDR1 LNHNV, CDR2 YYDKDF (reference sequence). V trimming: 3 bases; J trimming: 7 bases; junction bases outside the gene matches: 0. The CDR3 DNA reads TGTGCCACCAGCAGGACAGGGGGTGAAAAACTGTTTTTT. Protein product: CATSRTGGEKLFF.

This clonotype was seen repeatedly, ten times or more. The CDR3 loop is CASTSQGMGQPQHF. CDR3 coding DNA: TGTGCCAGCACCTCCCAGGGGATGGGACAGCCCCAGCATTTT. V and J are TRBV12-3 or TRBV12-4 and TRBJ1-5; D possibly corresponds to TRBD1 (6 bases). Trimming cost V 7 bases and J 7 bases, with 17 bases left between them. The CDR3 is 14 amino acids.

This clonotype has ten or more counts. The rearrangement joins TRBV19 to TRBJ2-1, with D hard to call. The germline CDR1 and CDR2 sequences are LNHDA and SQIVND (reference sequence). Trimming took 1 base from V and 5 from J, leaving 18 bases between them. The CDR3 length is 17 residues. DNA of the CDR3: TGTGCCAGTAGTATAGTGGGTACCGGAACAATGGACAATGAGCAGTTCTTC. This gives the protein CASSIVGTGTMDNEQFF.

The V call is TRBV6-1, the J call TRBJ2-3; either TRBD1 or TRBD2 may fit D (5 bases each). The CDR3 extends over 15 amino acids. The V gene's germline CDR1 is MNHNS and CDR2 SASEGT. V lost 1 base and J lost 4, with 12 bases in between. The DNA of the CDR3 is TGTGCCAGCAGTGAAGTTGGGGGACGAGCAGATACGCAGTATTTT. Translation gives CASSEVGGRADTQYF.

This clonotype showed up many times. This chain links TRBV12-3 or TRBV12-4 with TRBJ1-5, with D perhaps matching TRBD1 (6 bases). Between the trimmed V and J ends, which lost 5 bases and 4 bases, there was a span of 21 bases. The CDR3 has 17 amino acids. CDR3 in amino acids: CASSPKDSLSRNQPQHF. The CDR3 nucleotides read TGTGCCAGCAGTCCTAAGGACAGTCTCTCCAGGAATCAGCCCCAGCATTTT.

This clonotype was recorded at least ten times. The J gene is TRBJ1-5, the V gene TRBV10-3; TRBD1 matches at 11 bases. The length of the CDR3 is 17 residues. The junction had 7 bases not matched to a gene; V was cut back by 3 bases and J by 3 bases. Germline V gene lookup returns CDR1 ENHRY and CDR2 SYGVKD. The CDR3: CAISEPDRGLDNQPQHF. In nucleotides, the CDR3 is TGTGCCATCAGTGAACCGGACAGGGGGCTCGACAATCAGCCCCAGCATTTT.

CDR3 nucleotides: TGTGCCAGCAGCTGCGGACAGGGGGTTTATGGCCGCTACGAGCAGTACTTC. It codes for CASSCGQGVYGRYEQYF. The rearrangement links TRBV7-7 to TRBJ2-7, with 10 positions matching TRBD1. Germline V gene sequence: CDR1 SSHAT, CDR2 FNYEAQ (reference sequence). The CDR3 covers 17 residues. The trim removed 4 bases at V and 3 bases at J, leaving 12 bases unmatched.

This clonotype was found a few times. The rearrangement joins TRBV28 to TRBJ1-1; D is perhaps TRBD1 (5 bases). Trimming removed 5 bases from V and 5 bases from J, with 18 bases in between. Germline V lookup: CDR1 MDHEN, CDR2 SYDVKM. The CDR3 extends over 15 amino acids. The CDR3 is CASSPNPGGGTEAFF. The DNA of the CDR3 is TGTGCCAGCAGTCCGAACCCGGGGGGAGGGACTGAAGCTTTCTTT.

This clonotype has a count of ten or more. The gene calls are TRBV5-4 and TRBJ2-5, with 9 bases that match TRBD2. Germline assignment: CDR1 SGHNT and CDR2 YYREEE (reference sequence). This CDR3 comprises 14 residues. J was trimmed by 5 bases and V by 8 bases; bases with no gene match: 10. The CDR3 spells CASYAAGGGETQYF. CDR3 sequence (DNA): TGTGCCAGTTATGCAGCGGGGGGAGGTGAGACCCAGTACTTC.

The rearrangement joins TRBV20-1 to TRBJ1-5, with no clear D. Germline assignment: CDR1 DFQATT and CDR2 SNEGSKA (reference sequence). This CDR3 comprises 14 residues. Trimming took 0 bases from V and 0 from J, leaving 6 bases between them. CDR3 sequence reads: CSARDGNSNQPQHF. The CDR3 DNA reads TGCAGTGCTAGAGATGGGAATAGCAATCAGCCCCAGCATTTT.

In its sample, this clonotype was seen a few times. The J gene is TRBJ2-5, the V gene TRBV19; 8 bases align to TRBD2. This CDR3 is built from 14 residues. The germline CDR1 and CDR2 sequences are LNHDA and SQIVND (reference sequence). The V and J ends lost 4 bases and 1 base, in that order; junction bases with no gene match: 2. CDR3 loop: CASSRGTSQETQYF. The CDR3 DNA follows: TGTGCCAGTAGTAGAGGGACTAGCCAAGAGACCCAGTACTTC.

This clonotype was counted many times. The chain joins TRBV7-9 to TRBJ1-2; D not certain. V lost 1 base to trimming and J lost 4 bases, with 7 bases between them. The CDR3 is made up of 13 amino acids. From germline, CDR1 is SEHNR and CDR2 FQNEAQ (reference sequence). CDR3 residues: CASSLDTGYGYTF. CDR3 in DNA: TGTGCCAGCAGCTTAGATACGGGCTATGGCTACACCTTC.

This sequence joins TRBV20-1 and TRBJ2-5; tentatively, D is TRBD1 (6 bases). CDR3 length: 12 amino acids. The germline V gene has CDR1 DFQATT and CDR2 SNEGSKA (reference sequence). Trimming pared 4 bases from V and 7 bases from J, leaving 13 bases between. The CDR3 sequence is CSAKHREWTQYF. The CDR3 DNA sequence: TGCAGTGCTAAACACAGGGAATGGACCCAGTACTTC.

This clonotype was recorded many times. The CDR3, as DNA: TGTGCGTCCAGGCGGGAGAACAATGAGCAGTTCTTC. Translating it yields CASRRENNEQFF. V and J are TRBV19 and TRBJ2-1, with 7 bases lining up with TRBD2. CDR1 is LNHDA, CDR2 SQIVND, per germline (reference sequence). This CDR3 is built from 12 residues.

This clonotype was picked up many times. The chain employs TRBV12-3 or TRBV12-4 and TRBJ2-1; 9 bases align to TRBD2. The V gene end was trimmed by 6 bases and the J gene end by 11 bases; junction bases not matched to a gene: 11. CDR3 size: 14 residues. Here the CDR3 reads CASRSGTSSLQQFF. Written as DNA, the CDR3 is TGTGCCAGCAGGTCCGGGACTAGCAGTTTACAGCAGTTCTTC.

This clonotype was recorded at least ten times. The gene calls are TRBV5-4 and TRBJ2-2, with D unclear. CDR1 SGHNT and CDR2 YYREEE come from the germline V gene (reference sequence). V shed 1 base and J shed 7 bases, with 8 bases lying between them. The CDR3 contains 13 residues. The CDR3 bases are TGTGCCAGCAGCTTGCACTCAATCGGGGAGCTGTTTTTT. This codes for CASSLHSIGELFF.

This clonotype was picked up one time. Given the absence of the conserved phenylalanine or tryptophan at the CDR3 end, a read error is likely. This chain joins TRBV10-3 and TRBJ2-7; 7 bases map to TRBD1. Germline loops: CDR1 ENHRY, CDR2 SYGVKD. The V and J ends lost 2 bases and 0 bases, in that order; junction bases with no gene match: 7. The CDR3 consists of 16 residues. The CDR3 loop reads CAISEVAAGGSYEQYL. DNA for the CDR3: TGTGCCATCAGTGAGGTCGCGGCAGGGGGCTCCTACGAGCAGTACCTC.

This clonotype was seen ten or more times. This chain uses TRBV20-1 with TRBJ2-1, with 14 positions matching TRBD2. Germline V gene data show CDR1 as DFQATT and CDR2 as SNEGSKA (reference sequence). The CDR3 has 15 residues. Germline trimming cut 0 bases from V and 9 bases from J; bases unmatched to any gene: 4. As DNA, the CDR3 is TGCAGTGCTAGAGATGGCGGACTAGCGGGAGGTGAGCAGTTCTTC. Its protein product is CSARDGGLAGGEQFF.

This clonotype was seen ten or more times. V gene TRBV12-3 or TRBV12-4 combines with J gene TRBJ1-4; tentative D call: TRBD1 (5 bases). V was clipped by 3 bases and J by 0 bases, with 8 bases between them. The CDR3 loop spans 15 amino acids. In DNA form, the CDR3 reads TGTGCCAGCAGTTTCGGGGGTGCAACTAATGAAAAACTGTTTTTT. Its translation is CASSFGGATNEKLFF.

This clonotype was observed a handful of times. The V gene is TRBV2, the J gene TRBJ2-7; D not resolved. The germline gives CDR1 SNHLY, CDR2 FYNNEI. Deletions cut 4 bases from V and 3 bases from J, with 10 bases between. There are 13 residues in the CDR3. CDR3 sequence (DNA): TGTGCCAGCAGTGGGGCCCACAGCTACGAGCAGTACTTC. It codes for CASSGAHSYEQYF.

This clonotype was seen at least ten times. The chain uses TRBV7-6 and TRBJ2-3, with 7 positions matching TRBD2. The CDR3 has 16 residues. Germline CDR1 SGHVS, CDR2 FNYEAQ. V shed 8 bases and J 0 bases; nucleotides not matched to a gene: 11. The CDR3 sequence: CASASRLAGSTDTQYF. Written as DNA, the CDR3 is TGTGCCAGCGCCTCCCGACTAGCCGGTAGCACAGATACGCAGTATTTT.

The chain uses TRBV29-1 and TRBJ1-2; 10 bases fit TRBD1. The V and J ends lost 3 bases and 13 bases, in that order; junction bases with no gene match: 11. The germline gives CDR1 SQVTM, CDR2 ANQGSEA. The CDR3 covers 13 residues. The DNA for the CDR3 is TGCAGCGTTGAGGGCTCGACAGGGGGCGAATTCACCTTC. This gives the protein CSVEGSTGGEFTF.

This clonotype was recorded at least ten times. This chain connects TRBV29-1 to TRBJ2-1, with 9 bases fitting TRBD2. The CDR3 runs to 16 residues. With V trimmed by 1 base and J by 5 bases, 9 bases remained unmatched. Germline V gene lookup returns CDR1 SQVTM and CDR2 ANQGSEA. The CDR3, as DNA: TGCAGCGTTGAAGTAATGCGGCTAGCGGGGAACAATGAGCAGTTCTTC. Protein product: CSVEVMRLAGNNEQFF.

To note about this clonotype: A much larger clone differs by one base, so this may be a read error. The J gene is TRBJ1-4, the V gene TRBV12-3 or TRBV12-4; D is perhaps TRBD1 (5 bases). CDR3 size: 16 residues. DNA of the CDR3: TGTACCAGCAGTGCTCTTACAGGCGAGGGTAATGAAAAACTGTTTTTT. The encoded protein is CTSSALTGEGNEKLFF.